The entry that follows covers one TCR beta chain sequence. No antigen is known for it. This CDR3 region has 14 residues. The J segment lost 1 base and the V segment lost 6 bases, leaving 8 bases of the junction unmatched. CDR1 SQVTM and CDR2 ANQGSEA come from the germline V gene. This specimen comes from a study of T cell repertoires in cytomegalovirus infection. Study summary: Matching HLA type, along with CMV infection, was indicated by public TCR beta signatures. Study results and limitations: Predominance within the ex vivo response was attributable to HLA-C-restricted CMV-specific TCR beta clonotypes. Identification of carriers of CMV plus the relevant HLA was achieved through cumulative public TCR beta family frequency.

Each CDR3 protein is one row after TCRdb ran MiXCR on the reads. The data contain more than 500,000 distinct CDR3 sequences, 16% of them singletons. The sequencing input was CD8+ T cells from PBMCs. The J gene is TRBJ1-1, the V gene TRBV29-1, with 7 nucleotides matching TRBD1. The source is a human donor in good health (CMV status not recorded). Some clones in this sample may be carry-over from other donors' samples. CDR3 protein: CSVTRGGRNTEAFF. The CDR3 DNA sequence: TGCAGCGTGACCAGAGGGGGCAGGAACACTGAAGCTTTCTTT.